The next 25 T cell receptor beta chains were all read from a single sample in a study of Ad26.COV2.S vaccination and SARS-CoV-2 variants (dated by TCRdb to about 2021). Libraries were built with the immunoSEQ multiplex PCR assay. The clones in this table, taken by TCRdb from immuneACCESS, are in-frame only. Not every clone is retained; where verified, under half of the shortfall comes from an unresolved V gene, and the cause of the rest is unknown. This sample gives hundreds of thousands of clones in total; around nine tenths of them show up just once. Over 9% of the sample is in the top ten clones. The sample's treatment or condition, from its label and the paper: roughly 20 received Ad26.COV2.S at low or high dose, single or two shots; roughly five received placebo; per-sample allocation not given. Repertoires of vaccine and placebo recipients were sequenced from samples collected on day 63 after the first injection.

The sample was peripheral blood, taken in a trial of Ad26.COV2.S vaccine versus placebo. Every receptor here comes from a person between 18 and 65 years old who received the Ad26.COV2.S COVID-19 vaccine or a placebo.

The chain is built from TRBV20-1 and TRBJ2-7; TRBD2 matches 9 bases. Germline CDR1 DFQATT, CDR2 SNEGSKA (reference sequence). The CDR3 contains 11 residues. The ends lost 6 bases at V and 10 bases at J; junction bases unmatched: 7. The CDR3 DNA sequence: TGCAGTGCGACTACCGGGACTAGCCAGTACTTC. Translating it yields CSATTGTSQYF.

Concerning this clone: Other DNA sequences in the same sample also yield this CDR3. This chain links TRBV7-9 with TRBJ2-1; TRBD1 matches 11 bases. V shed 3 bases and J 7 bases; nucleotides not matched to a gene: 5. The V gene's germline CDR1 is SEHNR and CDR2 FQNEAQ (reference sequence). The CDR3 consists of 15 residues. Written as DNA, the CDR3 is TGTGCCAGCAGCTTGACCGGGACAGGGGGGAATGAGCAGTTCTTC. Translated: CASSLTGTGGNEQFF.

A single count supports this clone. J is TRBJ2-7 and V is TRBV28; 7 nucleotides line up with TRBD1. The CDR3 covers 12 residues. Germline-derived CDR1 and CDR2 are MDHEN and SYDVKM. CDR3 residues: CASETGTHEQYF. For the CDR3, the DNA is TGTGCTTCCGAGACAGGGACCCACGAGCAGTACTTC.

V and J are TRBV25-1 and TRBJ2-7; TRBD2 might be the D (6 bases). The CDR3 covers 15 residues. Germline V lookup: CDR1 MGHDK, CDR2 SYGVNS. V lost 5 bases to trimming and J lost 5 bases, with 19 bases between them. The DNA for the CDR3 is TGTGCCAGCAGTTTCGCCGGGACGGGGGTCAACGAGCAGTACTTC. As protein: CASSFAGTGVNEQYF.

The chain links TRBV6-2 or TRBV6-3 to TRBJ1-1, with 7 positions matching TRBD1. The CDR3 spans 15 residues. CDR1 and CDR2 from the germline V gene are MNHEY and SVGEGT. V trimming: 6 bases; J trimming: 4 bases; junction bases outside the gene matches: 11. This CDR3 reads CASSPQGGKVTEAFF. The CDR3 DNA follows: TGTGCCAGCAGCCCCCAGGGGGGGAAGGTCACTGAAGCTTTCTTT.

The chain combines TRBV30 with TRBJ1-2; unclear D gene. The CDR3 is made up of 12 amino acids. With 2 bases removed from V and 8 bases from J, the gap between germline ends came to 12 bases. CDR1 is GTSNPN, CDR2 SVGIG, per germline (reference sequence). The CDR3 coding sequence is TGTGCCTGGAGTAGCAGCCTGGGGGGCTACACCTTC. Amino acid sequence: CAWSSSLGGYTF. The full variable domain, rest sourced from reference TRBV30 and TRBJ1-2, is SQTIHQWPATLVQPVGSPLSLECTVEGTSNPNLYWYRQAAGRGLQLLFYSVGIGQISSEVPQNLSASRPQDRQFILSSKKLLLSDSGFYLCAWSSSLGGYTFGSGTRLTVV.

This clone showed up just once. The CDR3 nucleotides read TGTGCCAGCAGTGAGTCGAGGGCTAACTATGGCTACACCTTC. This sequence encodes CASSESRANYGYTF. This sequence joins TRBV2 and TRBJ1-2; D is undetermined. The CDR3 is 14 amino acids. Germline CDR1 is SNHLY and CDR2 is FYNNEI. V lost 3 bases, J lost 0 bases, and 8 bases lay in between.

V and J are TRBV7-9 and TRBJ1-4; 8 nucleotides line up with TRBD1. The CDR3 totals 14 residues. Trimming removed 2 bases from V and 7 bases from J; junction bases left unmatched: 3. Germline-derived CDR1 and CDR2 are SEHNR and FQNEAQ (reference sequence). CDR3 coding DNA: TGTGCCAGCAGCTTATCAGGGGGCTCTGAAAAACTGTTTTTT. This translates into CASSLSGGSEKLFF.

This chain links TRBV7-9 with TRBJ2-7; D unresolved. CDR3 length equals 14 residues. The germline V and J ends were trimmed by 5 bases and 0 bases, with 11 bases remaining between them. Germline loops: CDR1 SEHNR, CDR2 FQNEAQ (reference sequence). The CDR3 sequence: CASSGRASSYEQYF. DNA of the CDR3: TGTGCCAGCAGCGGTAGGGCGAGCTCCTACGAGCAGTACTTC.

V gene TRBV19 combines with J gene TRBJ2-1; 9 bases are shared with TRBD1. Per the germline V gene, CDR1 is LNHDA and CDR2 is SQIVND (reference sequence). CDR3 length equals 16 residues. V shed 4 bases, J shed 10 bases, and the junction held 14 bases outside the gene matches. Written as DNA, the CDR3 is TGTGCCAGTAGTAAGCCACAGGGGGCCGGCCCTTCGGAGCAGTTCTTC. Translating gives CASSKPQGAGPSEQFF. Variable domain in full (rest from reference TRBV19 and TRBJ2-1): DGGITQSPKYLFRKEGQNVTLSCEQNLNHDAMYWYRQDPGQGLRLIYYSQIVNDFQKGDIAEGYSVSREKKESFPLTVTSAQKNPTAFYLCASSKPQGAGPSEQFFGPGTRLTVL.

The rearrangement links TRBV11-2 to TRBJ2-3; D might be TRBD2 (6 bases). This CDR3 spans 13 amino acids. Germline V gives CDR1 SGHAT, CDR2 FQNNGV. V was pared by 11 bases and J by 3 bases, with 15 bases between. The CDR3 protein is CAAMEGWTDTQYF. The CDR3 coding sequence is TGTGCCGCCATGGAGGGATGGACAGATACGCAGTATTTT.

This sequence joins TRBV12-3 or TRBV12-4 and TRBJ2-7, with a possible D match to TRBD1 (6 bases). V dropped 6 bases and J dropped 1 base, with 10 bases sitting between them. This CDR3 is built from 13 residues. CDR3 region: CASRTTGSYEQYF. The CDR3 DNA is TGTGCCAGCAGGACGACAGGTTCCTACGAGCAGTACTTC.

This clone was seen a single time. The chain links TRBV7-9 to TRBJ2-2, with TRBD2 matching 9 bases. The trim removed 0 bases at V and 3 bases at J, leaving 8 bases unmatched. The CDR3 covers 18 residues. Germline V CDR1 and CDR2: SEHNR, FQNEAQ (reference sequence). The CDR3 bases are TGTGCCAGCAGCTTAGCATCGGCGTTAGCGGGAGACACCGGGGAGCTGTTTTTT. It specifies CASSLASALAGDTGELFF.

The V and J genes are TRBV19 and TRBJ1-5; TRBD1 matches 7 bases. The ends lost 3 bases at V and 5 bases at J; junction bases unmatched: 7. There are 15 residues in the CDR3. Germline V gene lookup returns CDR1 LNHDA and CDR2 SQIVND (reference sequence). This chain's CDR3 is CASSIDGTAYQPQHF. CDR3 DNA: TGTGCCAGTAGTATTGACGGGACAGCATATCAGCCCCAGCATTTT.

This chain uses TRBV13 with TRBJ2-2; 12 bases match TRBD2. V lost 7 bases, J lost 1 base, and 4 bases stayed unmatched. This CDR3 contains 16 residues. Germline-derived CDR1 and CDR2 are PRHDT and FYEKMQ (reference sequence). CDR3 in amino acids: CASNLLAGGNTGELFF. In DNA form, the CDR3 reads TGTGCCAGCAACCTACTAGCGGGAGGGAACACCGGGGAGCTGTTTTTT.

V is TRBV11-2 and J is TRBJ2-7, with D perhaps TRBD2 (6 bases). The CDR3 has 15 amino acids. V lost 2 bases and J 7 bases, leaving 18 bases between the germline ends. Germline loops: CDR1 SGHAT, CDR2 FQNNGV. The CDR3 protein is CASSLSEGVAWEQYF. CDR3 nucleotides: TGTGCCAGCAGCTTATCGGAGGGAGTGGCGTGGGAGCAGTACTTC.

The chain couples TRBV25-1 to TRBJ2-7; TRBD1 agrees at 7 bases. Unmatched junction bases numbered 8, after V lost 7 bases and J lost 2 bases. The germline V gene encodes CDR1 MGHDK and CDR2 SYGVNS. The CDR3 has 14 amino acids. CDR3 amino acids: CASTPGTATYEQYF. CDR3 nucleotides: TGTGCCAGCACCCCAGGGACAGCTACCTACGAGCAGTACTTC.

V and J are TRBV6-1 and TRBJ2-7, with a possible D match to TRBD2 (7 bases). The V and J ends lost 4 bases and 0 bases respectively, with 16 bases between them. This CDR3 comprises 16 residues. Germline CDR1 and CDR2: MNHNS and SASEGT. The CDR3 loop is CASSGGGGLSSYEQYF. In DNA form, the CDR3 reads TGTGCCAGCAGTGGGGGGGGCGGGCTAAGCTCCTACGAGCAGTACTTC.

The rearrangement joins TRBV10-3 to TRBJ2-3; TRBD1 or TRBD2 may be the D gene (5 bases each). V shed 10 bases and J shed 2 bases, with 13 bases lying between them. The CDR3 is 13 amino acids. The germline V gene has CDR1 ENHRY and CDR2 SYGVKD. The CDR3 bases are TGTGCCACCAGAGGGACGGACACAGATACGCAGTATTTT. It is translated as CATRGTDTDTQYF.

In its sample, this clone was seen a few times. The chain employs TRBV29-1 and TRBJ2-7; D may be TRBD1 (5 bases). The ends were cut back, 7 bases at V and 4 bases at J, with 17 bases in the middle. Germline CDR1 and CDR2: SQVTM and ANQGSEA. The CDR3 is 13 residues long. The DNA of the CDR3 is TGCAGCGCGACCGGTCAGGGAAATTACGAGCAGTACTTC. Its protein product is CSATGQGNYEQYF.

This sequence joins TRBV19 and TRBJ1-5; D is possibly TRBD1 (5 bases). Germline V gene data show CDR1 as LNHDA and CDR2 as SQIVND (reference sequence). This CDR3 region has 16 residues. V was pared by 6 bases and J by 2 bases, with 17 bases between. CDR3 in amino acids: CASSPGGWEGNQPQHF. Here the CDR3 DNA reads TGTGCCAGTAGCCCCGGGGGATGGGAGGGCAATCAGCCCCAGCATTTT.

This chain links TRBV10-3 with TRBJ1-1; D is ambiguous. The germline CDR1 and CDR2 sequences are ENHRY and SYGVKD. Trimming cost V 6 bases and J 0 bases, with 8 bases left between them. This CDR3 is 13 amino acids long. The CDR3: CAIRKDMNTEAFF. In DNA, the CDR3 is TGTGCCATCAGGAAAGATATGAACACTGAAGCTTTCTTT.

This chain uses TRBV6-5 with TRBJ2-7; 10 bases map to TRBD2. Trimming took 5 bases from V and 1 from J; bases not matched to a gene: 5. The CDR3 totals 15 residues. The germline gives CDR1 MNHEY, CDR2 SVGAGI. CDR3 coding DNA: TGTGCCAGCAGTAAGGGACTAGCGAGTTCCTACGAGCAGTACTTC. This gives the protein CASSKGLASSYEQYF.

As concerns this clone: The junction differs from germline at one of its ends, possibly a read error. The chain joins TRBV4-3 to TRBJ2-3; D may be TRBD2 (5 bases). This CDR3 comprises 17 residues. Germline values: CDR1 LGHNA, CDR2 YSLEER. For the CDR3, the DNA is TGCGTCAGCAGCCAAGAGTTGGTGGGAGCAATCACAGATACGCAGTATTTT. Amino acids: CVSSQELVGAITDTQYF.

The chain has TRBV6-2 or TRBV6-3 and TRBJ1-2; D uncertain. V shed 0 bases and J shed 9 bases, with 5 bases lying between them. Germline V gene sequence: CDR1 MNHEY, CDR2 SVGEGT. This CDR3 spans 11 amino acids. In DNA, the CDR3 is TGTGCCAGCAGTTACTCGACCCGCTACACCTTC. As protein: CASSYSTRYTF.